This is a list of T cell receptor beta chains from one sample in a study of cytomegalovirus exposure and HLA in healthy donors. Sequenced by immunoSEQ multiplex PCR; TCRdb stores in-frame clones only, minus some. The table shows under 200,000 clones, with 77% occurring only once. The sample taken for sequencing was PBMCs. The receptors here all came from a woman aged 40-49 years in good health and CMV-seropositive. The CDR3 runs from the conserved cysteine through the conserved F or W. A D gene is named only where the DNA matches it firmly. Some rows mark clone size as missing; the rest say once, few, many or name a class of expanded clone.

v_call: TRBV18
j_call: TRBJ1-2
cdr3_length: 13
d_call: NA
clone_size: NA
cdr3_nt: TGTGCCAGCTCACCCGTGGAGAACTATGGCTACACCTTC
cdr3_aa: CASSPVENYGYTF

v_call: TRBV7-9
j_call: TRBJ1-6
cdr3_length: 12
d_call: NA
clone_size: NA
cdr3_nt: TGTGCCAGCAGCTTAGATCGTTCAGGCCTCCACTTT
cdr3_aa: CASSLDRSGLHF

v_call: TRBV7-6
j_call: TRBJ2-7
cdr3_length: 13
d_call: NA
clone_size: NA
cdr3_nt: TGTGCCAGCAGCTTAGACCAGATCAACGAGCAGTACTTC
cdr3_aa: CASSLDQINEQYF

v_call: TRBV27
j_call: TRBJ1-6
cdr3_length: 15
d_call: TRBD1
clone_size: NA
cdr3_nt: TGTGCCAGCACCTATACGGGACAGATTAATTCACCCCTCCACTTT
cdr3_aa: CASTYTGQINSPLHF

v_call: TRBV30
j_call: TRBJ2-7
cdr3_length: 14
d_call: TRBD1
clone_size: NA
cdr3_nt: TGTGCCTGGAGCCAGACAGGGGGAAGGAGAGAGCAGTACTTC
cdr3_aa: CAWSQTGGRREQYF

v_call: TRBV6-6
j_call: TRBJ1-1
cdr3_length: 14
d_call: NA
clone_size: few
cdr3_nt: TGTGCCAGCAGCCCGGCTGGAGGGATGGCTGAAGCTTTCTTT
cdr3_aa: CASSPAGGMAEAFF

v_call: TRBV10-2
j_call: TRBJ2-2
cdr3_length: 15
d_call: TRBD2
clone_size: NA
cdr3_nt: TGCGCCAGCAATCCAACTAGCGGGGGGACCGGGGAGCTGTTTTTT
cdr3_aa: CASNPTSGGTGELFF

v_call: TRBV4-3
j_call: TRBJ2-5
cdr3_length: 14
d_call: NA
clone_size: NA
cdr3_nt: TGCGCCAGCAGCCAAGCTCTTCAGGGGAAGACCCAGTACTTC
cdr3_aa: CASSQALQGKTQYF

v_call: TRBV6-5
j_call: TRBJ1-4
cdr3_length: 13
d_call: TRBD1
clone_size: NA
cdr3_nt: TGTGCCAGCAGCCACAGGGGAAATGAAAAACTGTTTTTT
cdr3_aa: CASSHRGNEKLFF

v_call: TRBV7-2
j_call: TRBJ1-4
cdr3_length: 17
d_call: TRBD1
clone_size: NA
cdr3_nt: TGTGCCAGCAGTTCAGGACAGGGGGCGTCTACTAATGAAAAACTGTTTTTT
cdr3_aa: CASSSGQGASTNEKLFF

v_call: TRBV7-9
j_call: TRBJ1-2
cdr3_length: 12
d_call: NA
clone_size: NA
cdr3_nt: TGTGCCAGCAGCTTGGAGGGCTATGGCTACACCTTC
cdr3_aa: CASSLEGYGYTF

v_call: TRBV2
j_call: TRBJ1-1
cdr3_length: 14
d_call: NA
clone_size: NA
cdr3_nt: TGTGCCAGCAGTGTTTCCGCGCGGGACACTGAAGCTTTCTTT
cdr3_aa: CASSVSARDTEAFF

v_call: TRBV19
j_call: TRBJ1-2
cdr3_length: 15
d_call: TRBD1
clone_size: NA
cdr3_nt: TGTGCCAGTAGTATAGTGGCAGGGGGCAACTATGGCTACACCTTC
cdr3_aa: CASSIVAGGNYGYTF

v_call: TRBV2
j_call: TRBJ1-1
cdr3_length: 13
d_call: NA
clone_size: few
cdr3_nt: TGTGCCAGCAACTCCGACAGGAACACTGAAGCTTTCTTT
cdr3_aa: CASNSDRNTEAFF

v_call: TRBV11-2
j_call: TRBJ1-6
cdr3_length: 13
d_call: NA
clone_size: NA
cdr3_nt: TGTGCCAGCAGCTTAGATAGAAATTCACCCCTCCACTTT
cdr3_aa: CASSLDRNSPLHF

v_call: TRBV6-5
j_call: TRBJ1-5
cdr3_length: 13
d_call: NA
clone_size: NA
cdr3_nt: TGTGCCAGCAGTTACTCGGTAGAAGCGACCCAGCATTTT
cdr3_aa: CASSYSVEATQHF

v_call: TRBV5-1
j_call: TRBJ2-5
cdr3_length: 15
d_call: TRBD1
clone_size: NA
cdr3_nt: TGCGCCAGCAACCGGGACAGCCTCCTCGGGGAGACCCAGTACTTC
cdr3_aa: CASNRDSLLGETQYF

v_call: TRBV5-8
j_call: TRBJ1-2
cdr3_length: 13
d_call: NA
clone_size: NA
cdr3_nt: TGTGCCAGCAGCTTGTTAGCGATCTATGGCTACACCTTC
cdr3_aa: CASSLLAIYGYTF

v_call: TRBV29-1
j_call: TRBJ2-3
cdr3_length: 14
d_call: TRBD2
clone_size: NA
cdr3_nt: TGCAGCGTGTGGACTAGCGGGCGGGGAGATACGCAGTATTTT
cdr3_aa: CSVWTSGRGDTQYF

v_call: TRBV5-4
j_call: TRBJ2-7
cdr3_length: 13
d_call: TRBD2
clone_size: NA
cdr3_nt: TGTGCCAGCAGCTCGGGACTAGCTTACGAGCAGTACTTC
cdr3_aa: CASSSGLAYEQYF

v_call: TRBV4-1
j_call: TRBJ2-7
cdr3_length: 15
d_call: NA
clone_size: NA
cdr3_nt: TGCGCCAGCAGCCAAGGGCCGGGACATCCCTACGAGCAGTACTTC
cdr3_aa: CASSQGPGHPYEQYF

v_call: TRBV19
j_call: TRBJ1-2
cdr3_length: 12
d_call: NA
clone_size: few
cdr3_nt: TGTGCCAGTTTAGTAGGGGGTTTTGGCTACACCTTC
cdr3_aa: CASLVGGFGYTF

v_call: TRBV10-3
j_call: TRBJ2-2
cdr3_length: 12
d_call: NA
clone_size: NA
cdr3_nt: TGTGCCATCAGTGAGACAACCGGGGAGCTGTTTTTT
cdr3_aa: CAISETTGELFF

v_call: TRBV19
j_call: TRBJ1-2
cdr3_length: 14
d_call: TRBD1
clone_size: NA
cdr3_nt: TGTGCCAGTAGCGGACAGGGGGCAATCTATGGCTACACCTTC
cdr3_aa: CASSGQGAIYGYTF

v_call: TRBV7-9
j_call: TRBJ1-1
cdr3_length: 13
d_call: NA
clone_size: once
cdr3_nt: TGTTCCAGCAGCTTAGTAGGGGGCACTGAAGCTTTCTTT
cdr3_aa: CSSSLVGGTEAFF

v_call: TRBV5-4
j_call: TRBJ2-3
cdr3_length: 15
d_call: TRBD2
clone_size: NA
cdr3_nt: TGTGCCAGCAGCCCTGGACTAGCGGCCACAGATACGCAGTATTTT
cdr3_aa: CASSPGLAATDTQYF

v_call: TRBV7-2
j_call: TRBJ2-1
cdr3_length: 15
d_call: NA
clone_size: NA
cdr3_nt: TGTGCCAGCAGCTTAGACGGGTTAGCGGACAATGAGCAGTTCTTC
cdr3_aa: CASSLDGLADNEQFF

v_call: TRBV2
j_call: TRBJ1-4
cdr3_length: 16
d_call: TRBD1
clone_size: NA
cdr3_nt: TGTGCCAGCAGTGGATCGGGACAGTCAACTAATGAAAAACTGTTTTTT
cdr3_aa: CASSGSGQSTNEKLFF

v_call: TRBV18
j_call: TRBJ1-2
cdr3_length: 14
d_call: TRBD1
clone_size: NA
cdr3_nt: TGTGCCAGCTCAGGACAGGGTCGGGACTATGGCTACACCTTC
cdr3_aa: CASSGQGRDYGYTF

v_call: TRBV30
j_call: TRBJ2-3
cdr3_length: 13
d_call: TRBD2
clone_size: NA
cdr3_nt: TGTGCCTGGGGGGGGGTAAGCACAGATACGCAGTATTTT
cdr3_aa: CAWGGVSTDTQYF

v_call: TRBV7-6
j_call: TRBJ2-7
cdr3_length: 18
d_call: TRBD2
clone_size: NA
cdr3_nt: TGTGCCAGCACCTTAGGTACTAGCGGGAGGGGGCAGCTTTACGAGCAGTACTTC
cdr3_aa: CASTLGTSGRGQLYEQYF

v_call: TRBV18
j_call: TRBJ1-1
cdr3_length: 16
d_call: NA
clone_size: few
cdr3_nt: TGTGCCAGCTCACCCTTAGGGGGGGAATTTAACACTGAAGCTTTCTTT
cdr3_aa: CASSPLGGEFNTEAFF

v_call: TRBV7-9
j_call: TRBJ2-2
cdr3_length: 17
d_call: NA
clone_size: NA
cdr3_nt: TGTGCCAGCAGCTTATCGGGGTCCCACATGAACACCGGGGAGCTGTTTTTT
cdr3_aa: CASSLSGSHMNTGELFF

v_call: TRBV30
j_call: TRBJ2-7
cdr3_length: 17
d_call: TRBD1
clone_size: NA
cdr3_nt: TGTGCCTGGAGTGGTCCCGGTAGGACAGGGTCCTCCTACGAGCAGTACTTC
cdr3_aa: CAWSGPGRTGSSYEQYF

v_call: TRBV28
j_call: TRBJ1-4
cdr3_length: 17
d_call: TRBD1
clone_size: few
cdr3_nt: TGTGCCAGCAGTATAACCATGGGGACAGGGGGTAATGAAAAACTGTTTTTT
cdr3_aa: CASSITMGTGGNEKLFF

v_call: TRBV5-4
j_call: TRBJ1-1
cdr3_length: 13
d_call: NA
clone_size: NA
cdr3_nt: TGTGCCAGCAGTCAACAGGGTGGTTATGAAGCTTTCTTT
cdr3_aa: CASSQQGGYEAFF

v_call: TRBV30
j_call: TRBJ1-5
cdr3_length: 12
d_call: NA
clone_size: NA
cdr3_nt: TGTGCCTGGAGTTTTAACAATCAGCCCCAGCATTTT
cdr3_aa: CAWSFNNQPQHF

v_call: TRBV11-3
j_call: TRBJ1-1
cdr3_length: 14
d_call: NA
clone_size: NA
cdr3_nt: TGTGCCAGCAGTACCGGCCAGGGGAACACTGAAGCTTTCTTT
cdr3_aa: CASSTGQGNTEAFF

v_call: TRBV6-5
j_call: TRBJ1-1
cdr3_length: 12
d_call: NA
clone_size: NA
cdr3_nt: TGTGCCAGCAGTCTCCCGGGAGGGGCAGCTTTCTTT
cdr3_aa: CASSLPGGAAFF

v_call: TRBV7-9
j_call: TRBJ2-1
cdr3_length: 16
d_call: TRBD1
clone_size: NA
cdr3_nt: TGTGCCAGCAGCTTAGTGAGGCAGGGGGCCACAAATGAGCAGTTCTTC
cdr3_aa: CASSLVRQGATNEQFF

v_call: TRBV2
j_call: TRBJ2-7
cdr3_length: 11
d_call: NA
clone_size: NA
cdr3_nt: TGTGCCAGCATCAGGGCCTACGAGCAGTACTTC
cdr3_aa: CASIRAYEQYF

v_call: TRBV29-1
j_call: TRBJ2-3
cdr3_length: 14
d_call: TRBD2
clone_size: NA
cdr3_nt: TGCAGCGCCATGGCGGGGGGATCCGCAGATACGCAGTATTTT
cdr3_aa: CSAMAGGSADTQYF

v_call: TRBV2
j_call: TRBJ1-1
cdr3_length: 13
d_call: NA
clone_size: NA
cdr3_nt: TGTGCCGGCGGGGGAGTTAGGAACACTGAAGCTTTCTTT
cdr3_aa: CAGGGVRNTEAFF

v_call: TRBV2
j_call: TRBJ2-5
cdr3_length: 13
d_call: TRBD1
clone_size: once
cdr3_nt: TGTGCCAGCAGTCGGGACAGCCAAGAGACCCAGTACTTC
cdr3_aa: CASSRDSQETQYF

v_call: TRBV19
j_call: TRBJ1-1
cdr3_length: 14
d_call: NA
clone_size: few
cdr3_nt: TGTGCCAGTAGTTACAGGGCAGGGAACACTGAAGCTTTCTTT
cdr3_aa: CASSYRAGNTEAFF

v_call: TRBV10-3
j_call: TRBJ1-1
cdr3_length: 15
d_call: NA
clone_size: NA
cdr3_nt: TGTGCCATCAGTGGTCGGGGGGGCATGGACACTGAAGCTTTCTTT
cdr3_aa: CAISGRGGMDTEAFF

v_call: TRBV27
j_call: TRBJ1-1
cdr3_length: 14
d_call: NA
clone_size: NA
cdr3_nt: TGTGCCAGCAGAGATCACCAGGGCCACACTGAAGCTTTCTTT
cdr3_aa: CASRDHQGHTEAFF

v_call: TRBV5-4
j_call: TRBJ2-7
cdr3_length: 16
d_call: NA
clone_size: NA
cdr3_nt: TGTGCCAGCAGCTTAGGGCCAGACAGGCAGGGCGGCGAGCAGTACTTC
cdr3_aa: CASSLGPDRQGGEQYF

v_call: TRBV6-6
j_call: TRBJ1-5
cdr3_length: 15
d_call: NA
clone_size: NA
cdr3_nt: TGTGCCAGCAGTTACGGGCAGGGGCAATATCAGCCCCAGCATTTT
cdr3_aa: CASSYGQGQYQPQHF

v_call: TRBV11-2
j_call: TRBJ2-7
cdr3_length: 12
d_call: NA
clone_size: NA
cdr3_nt: TGTGCCAGCAGCCCTAGACAGAACGAGCAGTACTTC
cdr3_aa: CASSPRQNEQYF

v_call: TRBV12-5
j_call: TRBJ1-5
cdr3_length: 21
d_call: NA
clone_size: NA
cdr3_nt: TGTGCTAGTGGTTTGGTACACCCCCGCGGGGGCTCAGTGTTTAGTAATCAGCCCCAGCATTTT
cdr3_aa: CASGLVHPRGGSVFSNQPQHF

v_call: TRBV4-3
j_call: TRBJ1-1
cdr3_length: 16
d_call: NA
clone_size: few
cdr3_nt: TGCGCCAGCAGCCAAGAGGTGACAGGCTGGAACACTGAAGCTTTCTTT
cdr3_aa: CASSQEVTGWNTEAFF